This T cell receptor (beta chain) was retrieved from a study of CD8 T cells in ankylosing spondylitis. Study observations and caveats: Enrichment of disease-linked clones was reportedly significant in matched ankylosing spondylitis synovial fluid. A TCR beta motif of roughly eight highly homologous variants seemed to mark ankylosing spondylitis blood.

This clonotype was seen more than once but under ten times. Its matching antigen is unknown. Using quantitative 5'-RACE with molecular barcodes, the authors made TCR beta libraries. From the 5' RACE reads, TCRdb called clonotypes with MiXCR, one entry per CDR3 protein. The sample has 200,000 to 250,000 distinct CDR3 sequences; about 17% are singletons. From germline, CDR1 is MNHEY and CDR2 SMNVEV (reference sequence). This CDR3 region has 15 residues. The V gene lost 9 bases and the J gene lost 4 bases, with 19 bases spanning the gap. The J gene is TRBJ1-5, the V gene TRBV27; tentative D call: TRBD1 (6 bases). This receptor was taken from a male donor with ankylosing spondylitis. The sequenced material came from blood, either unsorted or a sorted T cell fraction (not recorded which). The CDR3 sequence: CARLRGVYGNQPQHF. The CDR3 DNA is TGTGCCAGGTTGAGGGGGGTATATGGGAATCAGCCCCAGCATTTT.